This TCR beta chain stems from a study of blood T cell repertoires in COVID-19. Study-level information: Whether acute or convalescent, the COVID-19 samples came from the United States, Italy and Spain. PBMCs, B-cell-depleted T cells, or T cells were the source of the cDNA or gDNA that made up the material.

The germline CDR1 and CDR2 sequences are ENHRY and SYGVKD. The CDR3 contains 14 residues. The ends lost 11 bases at V and 5 bases at J; junction bases unmatched: 12. Authors' processing steps: How many nucleated cells were present was estimated from reference gene primer amplification. Assay used: immunoSEQ multiplex PCR; TCRdb lists only in-frame clones, some missing. That table is the source of V, J and clone size, and D and trimming were worked out from the DNA. This table holds under 300,000 clones, approximately 85% found once. The clonotype was recovered from a woman in her 70s with acute or convalescent COVID-19. The chain is built from TRBV10-3 and TRBJ2-7; 10 nucleotides line up with TRBD1. Sequenced sample: peripheral blood. The CDR3 protein is CASGTGQGTNEQYF. CDR3 DNA: TGTGCCTCGGGGACGGGACAGGGGACCAACGAGCAGTACTTC.